The source of this TCR beta chain is a study of cytomegalovirus exposure and HLA in healthy donors. Study conclusions and caveats: Presence/absence analyses assumed roughly uniform sequencing depth across donors. As a later analysis showed, a missense DCLRE1C variant was linked to trimming of TCR beta V- and J-genes. A prior analysis recorded that most TCR beta V segments were productive about 90% or about 30% of the time.

As for this clone: As yet, its antigen is unknown.

60 Vbeta and 13 Jbeta primers were used in PCR. This table comes from immunoSEQ multiplex PCR, and its TCRdb copy is limited to in-frame clones, with some not included. Here the sample spans about 180,000 clones, under 85% being singletons. CDR1 and CDR2 (germline): SGHRS, YFSETQ. V was trimmed by 1 base and J by 0 bases, leaving 12 bases between them. The CDR3 consists of 16 residues. Sequencing was carried out using PBMCs. The rearrangement joins TRBV5-1 to TRBJ2-3; possible D gene TRBD1, 7 bases. The clonotype comes from a human donor in good health. CDR3 residues: CASSLRPGGSTDTQYF. The CDR3 region has the DNA TGCGCCAGCAGCTTGCGCCCAGGGGGGAGCACAGATACGCAGTATTTT. The variable domain in full, with the rest retrieved from reference TRBV5-1 and TRBJ2-3, is KAGVTQTPRYLIKTRGQQVTLSCSPISGHRSVSWYQQTPGQGLQFLFEYFSETQRNKGNFPGRFSGRQFSNSRSEMNVSTLELGDSALYLCASSLRPGGSTDTQYFGPGTRLTVL.